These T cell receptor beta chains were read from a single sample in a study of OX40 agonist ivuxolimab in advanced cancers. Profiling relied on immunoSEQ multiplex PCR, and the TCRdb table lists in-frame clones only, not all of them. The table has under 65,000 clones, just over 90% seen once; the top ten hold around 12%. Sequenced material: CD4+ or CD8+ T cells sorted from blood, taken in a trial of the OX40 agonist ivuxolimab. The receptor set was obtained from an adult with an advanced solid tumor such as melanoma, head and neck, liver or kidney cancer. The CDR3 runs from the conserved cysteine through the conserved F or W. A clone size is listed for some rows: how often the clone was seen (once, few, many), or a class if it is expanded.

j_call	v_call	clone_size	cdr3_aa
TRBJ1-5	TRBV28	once	CASSLFIGGQPQHF
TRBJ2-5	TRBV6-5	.	CASSYSGLATQETQYF
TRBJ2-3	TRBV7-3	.	CASSPRGLGDTQYF
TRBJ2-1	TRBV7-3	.	CASSLTGGPHNEQFF
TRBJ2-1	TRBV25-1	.	CASSRLAGQSSYNEQFF
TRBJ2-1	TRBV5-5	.	CASSLNWDSYNEQFF
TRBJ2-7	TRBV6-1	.	CASSGTGTGLGEQYF
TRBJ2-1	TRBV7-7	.	CASSPTTGNEQFF
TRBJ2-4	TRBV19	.	CARRQPTKNIQYF
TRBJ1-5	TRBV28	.	CASSLGGGGLNWPQHF
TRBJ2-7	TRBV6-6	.	CASSQRGGHEQYF
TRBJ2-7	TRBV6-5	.	CASRPPGQLLKQYF
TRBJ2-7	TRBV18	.	CASSPSGLREGYEQYF
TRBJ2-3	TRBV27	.	CASSLYLPRTSGTADTQYF
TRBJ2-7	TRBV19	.	CASSQGAYEQYF
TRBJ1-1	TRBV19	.	CASSIEPGGGVRAFF
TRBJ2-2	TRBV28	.	CASSLYTGTGGLGGELFF
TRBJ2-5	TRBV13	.	CASSLGDAKTQYF
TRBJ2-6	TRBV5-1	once	CASSTGTVQYVLTF
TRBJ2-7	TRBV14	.	CASSQVHEQYF
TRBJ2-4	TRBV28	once	CASSRRTSGLAKNIQYF
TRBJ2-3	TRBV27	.	CASRYLAGRTDTQYF
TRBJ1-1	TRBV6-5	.	CASRQGAETEAFF
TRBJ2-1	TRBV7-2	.	CASSLTGTYNEQFF
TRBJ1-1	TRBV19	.	CASSIRAEVNTEAFF
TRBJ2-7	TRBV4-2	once	CASSFDGSYEQYF
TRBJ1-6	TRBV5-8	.	CASSPQEGIGSPLHF
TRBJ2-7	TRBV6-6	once	CASKVGYEQYF
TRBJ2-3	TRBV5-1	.	CASSYGQGARSGTDTQYF
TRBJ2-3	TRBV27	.	CASSLSQAGYTDTQYF
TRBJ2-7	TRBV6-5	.	CASRTGTEANEQYF
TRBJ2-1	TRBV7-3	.	CASSQGARTGEFF
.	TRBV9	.	CASSVGEGNEQYF
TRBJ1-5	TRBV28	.	CASRGTASYSNQPQHF
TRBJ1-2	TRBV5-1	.	CASSLFWGGTGGYTF
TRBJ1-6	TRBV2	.	CASSEALGTWKNSPLHF
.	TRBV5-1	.	CASSLGALAGVSSYEQYF
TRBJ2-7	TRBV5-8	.	CASSPLGLYEQYF
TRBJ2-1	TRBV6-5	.	CASSPYNEQFF
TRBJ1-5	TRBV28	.	CASSFLTPQGLQGSNQPQHF
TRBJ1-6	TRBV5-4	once	CASSSGTVNSPLHF
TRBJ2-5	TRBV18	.	CASSRRSSGGTETQYF
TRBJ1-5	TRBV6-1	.	CASSDAGDQPQHF
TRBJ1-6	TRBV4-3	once	CASRIWTGNSPLHF
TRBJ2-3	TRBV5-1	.	CASAIEKDTQYF
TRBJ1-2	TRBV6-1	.	CASSELGIRGRGYTF
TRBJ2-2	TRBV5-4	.	CASSLRGGSNTGELFF
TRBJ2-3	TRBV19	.	CASSARQPSTDTQYF
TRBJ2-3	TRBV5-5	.	CASSIVRETDTQYF
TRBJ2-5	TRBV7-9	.	CASSRPELGGKTQYF
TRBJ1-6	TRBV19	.	CASSQGSRNSPLHF
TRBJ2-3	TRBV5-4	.	CASSPMTGVGDTQYF
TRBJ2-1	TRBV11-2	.	CASSLWAGGYNEQFF